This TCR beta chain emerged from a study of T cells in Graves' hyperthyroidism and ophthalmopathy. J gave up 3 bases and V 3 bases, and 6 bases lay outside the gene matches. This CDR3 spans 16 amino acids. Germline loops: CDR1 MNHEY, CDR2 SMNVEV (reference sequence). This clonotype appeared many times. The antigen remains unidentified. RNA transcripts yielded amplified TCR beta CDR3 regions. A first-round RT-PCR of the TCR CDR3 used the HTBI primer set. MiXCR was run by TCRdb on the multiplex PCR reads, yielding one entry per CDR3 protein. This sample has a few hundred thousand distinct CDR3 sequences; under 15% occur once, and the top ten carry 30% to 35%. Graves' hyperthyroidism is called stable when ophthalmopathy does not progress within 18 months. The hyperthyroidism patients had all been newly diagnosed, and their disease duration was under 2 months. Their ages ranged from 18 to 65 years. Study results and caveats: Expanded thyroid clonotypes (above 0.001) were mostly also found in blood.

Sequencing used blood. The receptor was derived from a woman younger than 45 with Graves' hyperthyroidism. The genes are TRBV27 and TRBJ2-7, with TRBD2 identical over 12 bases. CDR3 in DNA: TGTGCCAGCAGTTTCTCCAGACTAGCGGGAGTCTACGAGCAGTACTTC. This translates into CASSFSRLAGVYEQYF.